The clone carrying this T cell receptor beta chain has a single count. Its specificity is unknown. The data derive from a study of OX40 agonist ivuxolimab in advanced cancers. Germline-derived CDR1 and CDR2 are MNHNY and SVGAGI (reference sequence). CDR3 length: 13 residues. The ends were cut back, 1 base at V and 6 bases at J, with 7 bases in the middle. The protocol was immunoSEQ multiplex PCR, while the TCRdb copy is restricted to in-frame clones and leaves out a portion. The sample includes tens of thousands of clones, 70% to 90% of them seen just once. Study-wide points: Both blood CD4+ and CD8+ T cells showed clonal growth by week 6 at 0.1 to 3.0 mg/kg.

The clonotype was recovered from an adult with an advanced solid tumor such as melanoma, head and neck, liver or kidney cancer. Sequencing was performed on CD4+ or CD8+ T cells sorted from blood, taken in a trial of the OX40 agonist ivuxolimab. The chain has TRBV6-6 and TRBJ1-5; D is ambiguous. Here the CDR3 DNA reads TGTGCCAGCAGTTACTTTCGGCCTCAGCCCCAGCATTTT. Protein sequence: CASSYFRPQPQHF.